The text below deals with one T cell receptor (beta chain). Its antigen is not identified. The source of the sample is a study of cytomegalovirus exposure and HLA in healthy donors. General study findings and limits: In a later analysis, a missense DCLRE1C variant was linked to TCR beta V- and J-gene trimming. Later on, an analysis showed TCR association rates differing by HLA locus, with DRB1 the most and HLA-C the fewest.

The PCR ran on 60 Vbeta and 13 Jbeta primers. Original data processing: Around 9.9 million shared chains were among the approximately 82 million unique TCR beta chains that a later analysis counted. Repertoires were generated with immunoSEQ multiplex PCR, while TCRdb's copy carries only in-frame clones and drops some. Clonal size and the V and J genes are those of that table, whereas D and trimming came from the DNA. The data show about 130,000 clones, over 75% seen once. V was clipped by 5 bases and J by 4 bases, with 14 bases between them. Per the germline V gene, CDR1 is MNHNS and CDR2 is SASEGT. The CDR3 has 14 amino acids.

This clonotype originated in a male donor in good health and CMV-seropositive. The sequencing sample was made of PBMCs. This sequence joins TRBV6-1 and TRBJ1-2, with a tentative D call TRBD1 (6 bases). DNA of the CDR3: TGTGCCAGCAGTCAAACCAGGGGAAGCTATGGCTACACCTTC. Protein product: CASSQTRGSYGYTF.